The subject of this entry is one T cell receptor (beta chain). Antigen unknown. This entry comes from a study of beta chain features in type 1 diabetes. Findings of the study overall: Researchers reported that naive, central memory and Treg TCRB repertoires appeared more similar in patients than in healthy donors.

Every bit of the isolated RNA underwent reverse transcription, so sequencing read expressed TCRB transcripts. Sequencing was performed with immunoSEQ multiplex PCR; in TCRdb, only in-frame clones are kept and a portion is missing. The sample carries more than 150,000 clones, roughly 9.1% recorded once. The material sequenced was central memory CD4+ T cells from blood. The source is a woman aged 18-29 years in good health.

The CDR3: CSASGTANYGYTF. The DNA for the CDR3 is TGCAGCGCCTCTGGGACAGCTAACTATGGCTACACCTTC. This rearrangement joins TRBV29-1 to TRBJ1-2; 7 bases agree with TRBD1. The CDR3 contains 13 residues. V gave up 7 bases and J gave up 0 bases; unmatched junction bases: 5. The germline CDR1 and CDR2 sequences are SQVTM and ANQGSEA.